This TCR beta chain was sequenced in a study of blood T cell repertoires in COVID-19. Study-level information: From the United States, Italy and Spain came samples of acute and convalescent COVID-19. The cDNA or gDNA used as material had been derived from T cells, B-cell-depleted T cells, or PBMCs.

In the original analysis: Researchers report that nucleated cell counts were estimated from reference gene primer amplification. The method was immunoSEQ multiplex PCR; TCRdb's version includes in-frame clones alone and lacks a portion of them. V, J and clone size are taken as reported in that table, and D and trimming were inferred from the DNA itself. The sample lists roughly 150,000 clones, 80% to 85% seen once, with 9.1% in the top ten. The CDR3 runs 15 residues. Germline CDR1 reads MNHNY; CDR2 reads SVGAGI (reference sequence). The junction had 6 bases not matched to a gene; V was cut back by 4 bases and J by 6 bases.

The source of this sequence is an elderly woman with active or convalescent COVID-19. The chain joins TRBV6-6 to TRBJ1-6; 7 nucleotides match TRBD1. The sequencing input was peripheral blood. CDR3: CASSSGTVLNSPLHF. The CDR3 bases are TGTGCCAGCAGTTCCGGGACAGTCCTTAATTCACCCCTCCACTTT.